This TCR beta chain came from a study of shared clonotypes between healthy human individuals. Trimming pared 3 bases from V and 6 bases from J, leaving 14 bases between. In germline, CDR1 is SGHTA, CDR2 FQGNSA. This CDR3 region has 14 residues. Study results and limitations: Naive subsets generally had larger estimated richness than memory subsets.

The assay ran at deep level. In the original processing: Filtering differed for immunoSEQ, which gave only junction sequences without quality scores. This table comes from immunoSEQ multiplex PCR, and its TCRdb copy is limited to in-frame clones, with some not included. Clone size and the V and J calls come from that table; the DNA yielded D and trimming. This sample has 2 million or so clones; 95% occur once, and the top ten carry 0.13%. Notes on this clone: Its antigen is unknown.

The chain joins TRBV7-2 to TRBJ1-2; D ambiguous. Sequencing used naive CD4+ T cells sorted from blood. Subset given: CD45RA+ positively selected. The sequence derives from a man between 18 and 35 years old in good health. The CDR3 nucleotides read TGTGCCAGCAGCTTGGCCTTTCTGGGCAATGGCTACACCTTC. Protein product: CASSLAFLGNGYTF.